This TCR beta chain originates from a study of early T cells in non-severe SARS-CoV-2 infection. On this clonotype: Its antigen remains unknown.

Germline-derived CDR1 and CDR2 are DFQATT and SNEGSKA (reference sequence). Losses at the gene ends were 5 bases for V and 4 bases for J; bases not matched to a gene: 5. CDR3 length: 13 amino acids. Overall study results and limits: There was a bias toward anti-spike CD8 responses in VDJdb matching, which missed private and CD4 specificities.

TCRdb processed the 5' RACE reads anew with MiXCR; each CDR3 protein has one entry. The data hold 55,000 to 70,000 distinct CDR3 sequences, with roughly 11% observed a single time. Sequenced material: whole blood. The receptor was isolated from an adult who was a healthcare worker with PCR-confirmed SARS-CoV-2 infection or an uninfected control (not recorded which). The chain joins TRBV20-1 to TRBJ2-7, with TRBD1 identical over 10 bases. CDR3 amino acids: CSAFRDRGYEQYF. The CDR3 bases are TGCAGTGCTTTCCGGGACAGGGGTTACGAGCAGTACTTC.